Sequencing of this TCR beta chain was carried out in a study of response to subunit inactivated influenza vaccine. V lost 5 bases to trimming and J lost 7 bases; unmatched junction nucleotides: 11. The germline V gene encodes CDR1 SGHAT and CDR2 FQDESV (reference sequence). The CDR3 is 16 amino acids. TCRdb processed the RT-PCR reads anew with MiXCR; each CDR3 protein has one entry. The sample records roughly 540,000 distinct CDR3 sequences, 20% to 25% being singletons. This clonotype was recorded a few times. These same data were also listed under a study on T cells expressing NK-cell markers. That report adds: TCR beta cDNA was made by 5'RACE template switching with UMIs. HCMV serostatus: seven of eight sequenced donors positive, one negative.

J is TRBJ2-2 and V is TRBV11-1; 9 positions agree with TRBD2. The source is a man aged 45-65 years who received an inactivated influenza vaccine. The sample in question was CD4+ T cells sorted from PBMCs, obtained less than 13 days after vaccination. CDR3 sequence: CASSPGTSMGSGELFF. The CDR3 nucleotides are TGTGCCAGCAGCCCCGGGACTAGCATGGGTAGCGGGGAGCTGTTTTTT.